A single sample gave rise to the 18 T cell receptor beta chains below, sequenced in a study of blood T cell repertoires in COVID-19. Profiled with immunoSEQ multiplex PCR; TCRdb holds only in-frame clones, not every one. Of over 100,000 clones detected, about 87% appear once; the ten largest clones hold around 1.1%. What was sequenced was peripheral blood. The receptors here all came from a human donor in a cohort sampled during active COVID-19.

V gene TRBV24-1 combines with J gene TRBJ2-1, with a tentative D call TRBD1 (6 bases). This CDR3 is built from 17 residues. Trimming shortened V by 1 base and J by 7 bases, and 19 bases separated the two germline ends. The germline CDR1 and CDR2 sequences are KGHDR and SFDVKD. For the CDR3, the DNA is TGTGCCACCAGTGATTTAACAGGGCCAGGGCGAGTGAATGAGCAGTTCTTC. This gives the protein CATSDLTGPGRVNEQFF.

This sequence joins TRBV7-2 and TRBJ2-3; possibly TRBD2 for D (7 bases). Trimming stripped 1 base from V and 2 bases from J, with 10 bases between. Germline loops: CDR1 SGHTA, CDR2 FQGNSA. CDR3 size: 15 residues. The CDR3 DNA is TGTGCCAGCAGCTTAGGCGGGGGCCTCACAGATACGCAGTATTTT. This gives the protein CASSLGGGLTDTQYF.

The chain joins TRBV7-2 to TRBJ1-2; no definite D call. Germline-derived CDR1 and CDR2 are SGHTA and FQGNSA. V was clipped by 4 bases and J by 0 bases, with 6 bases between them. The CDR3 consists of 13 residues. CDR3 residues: CASSSNSNYGYTF. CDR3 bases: TGTGCCAGCAGCTCCAACTCTAACTATGGCTACACCTTC. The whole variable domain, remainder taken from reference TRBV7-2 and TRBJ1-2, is GAGVSQSPSNKVTEKGKDVELRCDPISGHTALYWYRQSLGQGLEFLIYFQGNSAPDKSGLPSDRFSAERTGGSVSTLTIQRTQQEDSAVYLCASSSNSNYGYTFGSGTRLTVV.

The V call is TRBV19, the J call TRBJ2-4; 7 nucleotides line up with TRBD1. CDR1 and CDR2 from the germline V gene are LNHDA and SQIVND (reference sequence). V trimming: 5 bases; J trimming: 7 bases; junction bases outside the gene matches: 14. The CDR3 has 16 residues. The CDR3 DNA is TGTGCCAGTAGTTCCAACCTTGGACAGGCGAGGAACATTCAGTACTTC. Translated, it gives CASSSNLGQARNIQYF. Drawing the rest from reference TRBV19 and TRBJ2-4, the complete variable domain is DGGITQSPKYLFRKEGQNVTLSCEQNLNHDAMYWYRQDPGQGLRLIYYSQIVNDFQKGDIAEGYSVSREKKESFPLTVTSAQKNPTAFYLCASSSNLGQARNIQYFGAGTRLSVL.

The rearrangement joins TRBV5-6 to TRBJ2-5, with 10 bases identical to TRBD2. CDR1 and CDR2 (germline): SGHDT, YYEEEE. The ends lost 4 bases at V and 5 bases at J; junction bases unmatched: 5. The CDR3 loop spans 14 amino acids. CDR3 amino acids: CASSLAGVQETQYF. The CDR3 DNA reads TGTGCCAGCAGCCTAGCGGGAGTACAGGAGACCCAGTACTTC.

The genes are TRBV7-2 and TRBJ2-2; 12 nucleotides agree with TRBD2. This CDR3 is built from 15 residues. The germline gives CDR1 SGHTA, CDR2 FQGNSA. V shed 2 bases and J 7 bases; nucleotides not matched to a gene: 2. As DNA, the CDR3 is TGTGCCAGCAGCTTACTAGCGGGGGGGAACGGGGAGCTGTTTTTT. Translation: CASSLLAGGNGELFF.

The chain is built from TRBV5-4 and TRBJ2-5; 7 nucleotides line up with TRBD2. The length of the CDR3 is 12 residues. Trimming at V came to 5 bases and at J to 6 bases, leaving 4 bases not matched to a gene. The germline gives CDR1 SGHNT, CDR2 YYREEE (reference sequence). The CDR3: CASSGGGQTQYF. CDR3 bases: TGTGCCAGCAGTGGCGGGGGTCAGACCCAGTACTTC.

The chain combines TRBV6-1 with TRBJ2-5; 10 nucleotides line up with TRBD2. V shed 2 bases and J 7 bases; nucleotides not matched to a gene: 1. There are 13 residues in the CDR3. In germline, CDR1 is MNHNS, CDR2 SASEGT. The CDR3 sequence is CASSERLAGTQYF. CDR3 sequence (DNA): TGTGCCAGCAGTGAAAGACTAGCGGGGACCCAGTACTTC.

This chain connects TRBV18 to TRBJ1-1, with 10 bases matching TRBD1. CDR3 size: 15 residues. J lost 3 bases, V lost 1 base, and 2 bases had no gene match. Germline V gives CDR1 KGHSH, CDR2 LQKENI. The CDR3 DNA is TGTGCCAGCTCACCACTGGACAGGGGGGACACTGAAGCTTTCTTT. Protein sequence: CASSPLDRGDTEAFF.

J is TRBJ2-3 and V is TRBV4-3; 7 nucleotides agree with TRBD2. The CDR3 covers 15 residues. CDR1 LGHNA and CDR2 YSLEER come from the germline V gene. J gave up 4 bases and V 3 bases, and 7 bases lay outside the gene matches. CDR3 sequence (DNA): TGCGCCAGCAGCCAGTCCGAAGCGGGACCAGATACGCAGTATTTT. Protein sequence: CASSQSEAGPDTQYF.

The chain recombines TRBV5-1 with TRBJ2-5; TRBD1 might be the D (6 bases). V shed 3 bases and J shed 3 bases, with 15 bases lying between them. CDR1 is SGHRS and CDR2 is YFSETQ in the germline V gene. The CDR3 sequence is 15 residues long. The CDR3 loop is CASSSLNRAEETQYF. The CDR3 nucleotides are TGCGCCAGCAGCTCACTCAACAGGGCCGAAGAGACCCAGTACTTC.

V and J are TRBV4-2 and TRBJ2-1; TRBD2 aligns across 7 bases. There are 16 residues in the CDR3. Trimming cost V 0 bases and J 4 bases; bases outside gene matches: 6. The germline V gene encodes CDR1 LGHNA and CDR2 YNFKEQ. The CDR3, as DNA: TGTGCCAGCAGCCAAGACTGGCGGGGGAATTACAATGAGCAGTTCTTC. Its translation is CASSQDWRGNYNEQFF.

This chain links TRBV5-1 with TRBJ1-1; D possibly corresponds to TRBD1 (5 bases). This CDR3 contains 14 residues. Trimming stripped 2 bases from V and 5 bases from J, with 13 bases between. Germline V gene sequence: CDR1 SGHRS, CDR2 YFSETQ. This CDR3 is CASSFKGMETEAFF. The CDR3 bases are TGCGCCAGCAGCTTTAAGGGGATGGAGACTGAAGCTTTCTTT.

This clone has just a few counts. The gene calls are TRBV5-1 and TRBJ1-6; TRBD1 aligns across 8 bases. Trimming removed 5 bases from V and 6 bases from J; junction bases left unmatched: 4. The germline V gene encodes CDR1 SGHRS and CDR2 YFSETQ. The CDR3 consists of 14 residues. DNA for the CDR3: TGCGCCAGCAGTACGGGACAGGCTAATTCACCCCTCCACTTT. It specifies CASSTGQANSPLHF.

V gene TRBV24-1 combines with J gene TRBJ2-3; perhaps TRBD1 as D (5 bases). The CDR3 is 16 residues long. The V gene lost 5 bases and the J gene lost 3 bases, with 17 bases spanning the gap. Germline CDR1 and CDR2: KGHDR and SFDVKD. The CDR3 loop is CATSVTRQGSTDTQYF. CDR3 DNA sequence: TGTGCCACCAGTGTCACGAGGCAGGGTTCGACAGATACGCAGTATTTT.

CDR3 coding DNA: TGTGCCAGCAGTGAAGCGCTTCGGGACAGGGGTTCGGGGCAGCCCCAGCATTTT. Translation gives CASSEALRDRGSGQPQHF. The chain uses TRBV2 and TRBJ1-5; TRBD1 matches at 10 bases. After removal of 0 bases from V and 7 bases from J, the junction contained 12 bases not matched to a gene. Germline CDR1 is SNHLY and CDR2 is FYNNEI. The CDR3 sequence is 18 residues long.

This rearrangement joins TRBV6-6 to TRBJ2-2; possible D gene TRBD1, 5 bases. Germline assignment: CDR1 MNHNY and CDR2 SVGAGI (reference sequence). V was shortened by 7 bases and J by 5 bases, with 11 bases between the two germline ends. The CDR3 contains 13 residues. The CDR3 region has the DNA TGTGCCAGCACCAGAACAGGTACCGGGGAGCTGTTTTTT. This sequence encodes CASTRTGTGELFF.

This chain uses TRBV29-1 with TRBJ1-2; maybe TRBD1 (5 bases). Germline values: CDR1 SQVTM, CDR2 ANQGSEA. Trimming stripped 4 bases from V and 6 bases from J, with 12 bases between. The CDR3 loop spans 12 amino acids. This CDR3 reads CSVVGQGDGYTF. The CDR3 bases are TGCAGCGTTGTCGGCCAGGGCGATGGCTACACCTTC.